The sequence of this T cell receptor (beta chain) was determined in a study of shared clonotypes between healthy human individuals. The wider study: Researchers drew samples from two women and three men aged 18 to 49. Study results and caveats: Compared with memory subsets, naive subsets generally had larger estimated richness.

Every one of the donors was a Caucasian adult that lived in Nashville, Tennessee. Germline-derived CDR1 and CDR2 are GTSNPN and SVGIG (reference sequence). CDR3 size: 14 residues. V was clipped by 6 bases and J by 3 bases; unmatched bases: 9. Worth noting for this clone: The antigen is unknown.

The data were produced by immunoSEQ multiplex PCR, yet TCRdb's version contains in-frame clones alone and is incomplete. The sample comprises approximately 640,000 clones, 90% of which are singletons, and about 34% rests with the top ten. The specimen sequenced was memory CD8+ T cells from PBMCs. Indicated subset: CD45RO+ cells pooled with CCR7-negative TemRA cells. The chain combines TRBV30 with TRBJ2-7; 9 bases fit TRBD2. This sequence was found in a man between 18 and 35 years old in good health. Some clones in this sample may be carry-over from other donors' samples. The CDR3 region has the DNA TGTGCCTGTAAAGCGGGAGGTCCCCACTACGAGCAGTACTTC. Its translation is CACKAGGPHYEQYF.